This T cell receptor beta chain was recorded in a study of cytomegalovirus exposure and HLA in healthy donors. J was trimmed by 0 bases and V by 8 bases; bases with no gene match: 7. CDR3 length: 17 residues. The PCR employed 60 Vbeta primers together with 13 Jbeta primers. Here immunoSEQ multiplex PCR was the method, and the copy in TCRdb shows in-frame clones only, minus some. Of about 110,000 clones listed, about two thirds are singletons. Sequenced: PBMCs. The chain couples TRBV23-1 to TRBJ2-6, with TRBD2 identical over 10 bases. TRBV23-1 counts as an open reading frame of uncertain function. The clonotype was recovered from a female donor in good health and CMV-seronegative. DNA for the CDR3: TGCGCCAGCGGGAAGCGGGAGGGCCCCTCTGGGGCCAACGTCCTGACTTTC. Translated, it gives CASGKREGPSGANVLTF.